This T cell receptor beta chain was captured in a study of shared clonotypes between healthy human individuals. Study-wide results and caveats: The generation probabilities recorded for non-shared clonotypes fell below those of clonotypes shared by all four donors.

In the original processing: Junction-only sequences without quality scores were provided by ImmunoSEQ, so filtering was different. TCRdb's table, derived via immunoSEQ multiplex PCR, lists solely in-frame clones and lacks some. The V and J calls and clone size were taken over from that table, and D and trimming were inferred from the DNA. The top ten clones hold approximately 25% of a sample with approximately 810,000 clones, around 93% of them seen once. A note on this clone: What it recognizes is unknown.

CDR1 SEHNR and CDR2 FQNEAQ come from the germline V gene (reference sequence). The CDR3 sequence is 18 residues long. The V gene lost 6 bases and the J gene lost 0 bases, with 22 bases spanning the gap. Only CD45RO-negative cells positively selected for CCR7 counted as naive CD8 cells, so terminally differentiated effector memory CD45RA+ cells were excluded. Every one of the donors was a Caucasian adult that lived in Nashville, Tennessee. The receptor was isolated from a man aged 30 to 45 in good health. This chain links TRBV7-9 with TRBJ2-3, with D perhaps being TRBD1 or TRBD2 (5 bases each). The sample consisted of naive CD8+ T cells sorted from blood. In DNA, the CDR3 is TGTGCCAGCAGTCGGGGCGGGTCGGACTCTCCTAGCACAGATACGCAGTATTTT. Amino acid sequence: CASSRGGSDSPSTDTQYF.